This is a list of T cell receptor beta chains from one sample in a study of response to subunit inactivated influenza vaccine. One entry per CDR3 protein results from TCRdb running MiXCR on the RT-PCR reads. The sample carries a few hundred thousand distinct CDR3 sequences, 12% to 15% recorded once. The sample consisted of PBMCs from blood, taken about 12 days after vaccination. The receptors were gathered from a man aged 50-60 years who received an inactivated influenza vaccine. CDR3s include the opening cysteine and the closing phenylalanine or tryptophan. Fields, in order: J gene, V gene, CDR3 protein.

TRBJ2-3 | TRBV7-2 | CASSSWVGQGDTDTQYF
TRBJ1-2 | TRBV7-8 | CASSATGGINYGYTF
TRBJ1-2 | TRBV20-1 | CSASQERYGYTF
TRBJ2-2 | TRBV27 | CASSFAGGAGELFF
TRBJ2-3 | TRBV11-2 | CASSLFPGPTDTQYF
TRBJ2-3 | TRBV15 | CATSRDSGTLLPPDTQYF
TRBJ1-2 | TRBV20-1 | CSTIRQFSSGYTF
TRBJ2-2 | TRBV7-3 | CASSPLTSGMNTGELFF
TRBJ2-3 | TRBV4-1 | CASSQELSGAYDTQYF
TRBJ1-2 | TRBV20-1 | CSARPIRHYGYTF
TRBJ2-1 | TRBV7-9 | CASSLIGGEQFF
TRBJ2-7 | TRBV28 | CASSLWLAGGNYEQYF
TRBJ1-1 | TRBV7-2 | CASSFGQGGNTEAFF
TRBJ2-3 | TRBV20-1 | CSAREALGLRGGTDTQYF
TRBJ2-5 | TRBV20-1 | CSASQTSKETQYF
TRBJ2-2 | TRBV6-2/TRBV6-3 | CASSPHQGASTGGELFF
TRBJ1-1 | TRBV20-1 | CSARESLDTEAFF
TRBJ1-1 | TRBV6-2/TRBV6-3 | CASRRDTSTEAFF
TRBJ2-6 | TRBV12-3/TRBV12-4 | CASMEGQTGANVLTF
TRBJ2-1 | TRBV3-1 | CATAQLPGGSSNEQFF
TRBJ2-3 | TRBV12-3/TRBV12-4 | CASSLDSTNTDTQYF
TRBJ2-4 | TRBV20-1 | CSARLGGGVRNIQYF
TRBJ1-2 | TRBV18 | CASSPNARAWNGYTF
TRBJ2-3 | TRBV9 | CASSPSWGSTDTQYF
TRBJ2-1 | TRBV9 | CASSVGLALEQFF
TRBJ2-2 | TRBV12-3/TRBV12-4 | CASSANSGRIGGELFF
TRBJ2-5 | TRBV20-1 | CSARRLAGDQETQYF
TRBJ2-2 | TRBV20-1 | CSASHGGTDTGELFF
TRBJ2-7 | TRBV5-1 | CASSFGSVDYYEQYF
TRBJ2-7 | TRBV28 | CASSLSSGQGYEQYF
TRBJ2-7 | TRBV7-3 | CASSPAGTGYEQYF
TRBJ2-2 | TRBV6-5 | CASSYETSGGPDTGELFF
TRBJ2-4 | TRBV9 | CASSVDPGGGNIQYF
TRBJ2-3 | TRBV7-9 | CASSLLGGRAEDTQYF
TRBJ1-5 | TRBV4-3 | CASSQASGGNQPQHF
TRBJ2-3 | TRBV7-9 | CASSKLGLAGVLNTQYF
TRBJ1-5 | TRBV30 | CAWSVPWDRRNQPQHF
TRBJ2-3 | TRBV9 | CASSVGQGRSTDTQYF
TRBJ2-1 | TRBV11-1 | CASSRRRGGLYKDAYNEQFF
TRBJ2-1 | TRBV5-1 | CASSLSGLRSYNEQFF
TRBJ2-7 | TRBV4-1 | CASSQAAGGLYEQYF
TRBJ2-4 | TRBV20-1 | CSARGGGAKNIQYF
TRBJ2-7 | TRBV12-3/TRBV12-4 | CASSFLDSSYEQYF
TRBJ2-2 | TRBV4-3 | CASSQEDRGVIGELFF
TRBJ1-6 | TRBV7-8 | CASSLVGGFVYNSPLHF
TRBJ1-4 | TRBV5-1 | CASSLDRGTEEKLFF
TRBJ2-1 | TRBV7-3 | CASSLYDNNEQFF
TRBJ2-7 | TRBV27 | CASSLTSAYEQYF
TRBJ1-2 | TRBV6-2/TRBV6-3 | CASSDGTYSNYGYTF
TRBJ1-1 | TRBV15 | CATSRGGVNTEAFF
TRBJ2-2 | TRBV4-1 | CASSQVEKSQGTGELFF
TRBJ2-5 | TRBV20-1 | CSARDPGTSQETQYF
TRBJ2-7 | TRBV29-1 | CSVYSGYEQYF
TRBJ2-4 | TRBV10-3 | CATTSLAGENIQYF
TRBJ2-3 | TRBV7-2 | CASSPRLMTDTQYF